A single sample gave rise to the 28 T cell receptor beta chains below, sequenced in a study of blood T cell repertoires in COVID-19. Generated by immunoSEQ multiplex PCR, the TCRdb table keeps only in-frame clones and is missing some. This sample yields approximately 300,000 clones, of which approximately 86% are seen a single time; about 2.5% belongs to the top ten. Sequenced input: peripheral blood. The receptors were sampled from a young man with active or convalescent COVID-19.

The J gene is TRBJ1-5, the V gene TRBV19; D call uncertain. CDR3 length: 14 amino acids. Per germline, CDR1 LNHDA and CDR2 SQIVND (reference sequence). V lost 9 bases and J 4 bases, leaving 16 bases between the germline ends. CDR3: CASHPGSLNQPQHF. CDR3 DNA sequence: TGTGCCAGCCACCCGGGAAGCCTTAATCAGCCCCAGCATTTT.

The CDR3, as DNA: TGTGCCAGCTCACCCCGGGTTAGCGGGCGCACCTACGAGCAGTACTTC. Translated: CASSPRVSGRTYEQYF. The chain employs TRBV18 and TRBJ2-7; 7 bases fit TRBD2. The CDR3 runs 16 residues. Germline-derived CDR1 and CDR2 are KGHSH and LQKENI. V was pared by 3 bases and J by 2 bases, with 10 bases of the junction left unmatched.

Notes on this clone: Other DNA sequences in the sample encode the same CDR3. The chain has TRBV19 and TRBJ2-7; D possibly corresponds to TRBD2 (7 bases). CDR3 length equals 14 residues. CDR1 is LNHDA and CDR2 is SQIVND in the germline V gene (reference sequence). Trimming took off 1 base at V and 3 bases at J, with 10 bases between the two ends. CDR3 DNA sequence: TGTGCCAGTAGTATAGCGGGGGGCCACTACGAGCAGTACTTC. Amino acid sequence: CASSIAGGHYEQYF. Full variable domain (outside the CDR3, taken from reference TRBV19 and TRBJ2-7): DGGITQSPKYLFRKEGQNVTLSCEQNLNHDAMYWYRQDPGQGLRLIYYSQIVNDFQKGDIAEGYSVSREKKESFPLTVTSAQKNPTAFYLCASSIAGGHYEQYFGPGTRLTVT.

This clone was observed once. The chain uses TRBV2 and TRBJ2-7; a possible D gene is TRBD1 (6 bases). From germline, CDR1 is SNHLY and CDR2 FYNNEI. This CDR3 contains 13 residues. Between the trimmed V and J ends, which lost 8 bases and 3 bases, there was a span of 14 bases. The CDR3 DNA reads as TGTGCCAGCGGGGGTGGGGACAACTACGAGCAGTACTTC. Amino acid sequence: CASGGGDNYEQYF.

The rearrangement uses TRBV5-1 and TRBJ2-7; a possible D gene is TRBD2 (6 bases). V shed 4 bases and J shed 2 bases, with 16 bases lying between them. The CDR3 sequence is 15 residues long. Germline CDR1 reads SGHRS; CDR2 reads YFSETQ. The CDR3 is CASSTTGGATYEQYF. DNA of the CDR3: TGCGCCAGCAGCACTACCGGAGGGGCAACCTACGAGCAGTACTTC.

The rearrangement joins TRBV6-5 to TRBJ2-1; D gene unclear. This CDR3 contains 14 residues. V was shortened by 4 bases and J by 9 bases, with 16 bases between the two germline ends. Germline-derived CDR1 and CDR2 are MNHEY and SVGAGI. CDR3 amino acids: CASSSASLDTEQFF. The CDR3 coding sequence is TGTGCCAGCAGTTCGGCCTCCCTAGATACTGAGCAGTTCTTC.

The genes are TRBV27 and TRBJ1-2; TRBD1 is a possible D gene (6 bases). The CDR3 length is 13 residues. Trimming stripped 2 bases from V and 4 bases from J, with 8 bases between. Germline CDR1 and CDR2: MNHEY and SMNVEV (reference sequence). The CDR3 sequence is CASSLKTGYGYTF. The CDR3 DNA is TGTGCCAGCAGTTTAAAGACAGGCTATGGCTACACCTTC.

The CDR3, as DNA: TGTGCCAGCAGTGGGCGCAAGGGGATTCTCTACAATGAGCAGTTCTTC. Translation: CASSGRKGILYNEQFF. The gene calls are TRBV27 and TRBJ2-1, with a weak D call TRBD1 (5 bases). Trimming removed 5 bases at V and 3 bases at J, with 17 bases between. The CDR3 has 16 amino acids. Germline CDR1 reads MNHEY; CDR2 reads SMNVEV (reference sequence).

In DNA form, the CDR3 reads TGCAGTGCTAGTGATCACAGAAACACTGAAGCTTTCTTT. Its translation is CSASDHRNTEAFF. The chain has TRBV20-1 and TRBJ1-1; D not resolved. The CDR3 length is 13 residues. Trimming left V 3 bases short and J 2 bases short, with 10 bases between. CDR1 is DFQATT and CDR2 is SNEGSKA in the germline V gene (reference sequence).

The rearrangement uses TRBV2 and TRBJ2-2; 9 nucleotides line up with TRBD1. V shed 3 bases and J 6 bases; nucleotides not matched to a gene: 5. The V gene's germline CDR1 is SNHLY and CDR2 FYNNEI. CDR3 length: 15 residues. For the CDR3, the DNA is TGTGCCAGCAGTGACCGGGACAGGGAGGCCGGGGAGCTGTTTTTT. It translates to CASSDRDREAGELFF. The entire variable domain, with the rest obtained from reference TRBV2 and TRBJ2-2, is as follows: EPEVTQTPSHQVTQMGQEVILRCVPISNHLYFYWYRQILGQKVEFLVSFYNNEISEKSEIFDDQFSVERPDGSNFTLKIRSTKLEDSAMYFCASSDRDREAGELFFGEGSRLTVL.

This clone was counted only a few times. The rearrangement links TRBV6-4 to TRBJ2-1, with 7 bases matching TRBD2. The germline CDR1 and CDR2 sequences are MRHNA and SNTAGT. This CDR3 contains 15 residues. J gave up 6 bases and V 4 bases, and 9 bases lay outside the gene matches. This CDR3 reads CASSAGTKESNEQFF. CDR3 bases: TGTGCCAGCAGTGCCGGGACTAAAGAATCCAATGAGCAGTTCTTC.

The chain uses TRBV7-3 and TRBJ2-1, with 11 bases that match TRBD2. This CDR3 region has 15 residues. Losses at the gene ends were 1 base for V and 7 bases for J; bases not matched to a gene: 3. CDR1 is SGHTA, CDR2 FQGTGA, per germline. Written as DNA, the CDR3 is TGTGCCAGCAGCTTAATAGCTAGCGGGAGGAATGAGCAGTTCTTC. The encoded protein is CASSLIASGRNEQFF.

The rearrangement links TRBV5-6 to TRBJ2-7; 7 bases align to TRBD1. Germline V gene data show CDR1 as SGHDT and CDR2 as YYEEEE. Trimming took 3 bases from V and 4 from J; bases not matched to a gene: 4. The CDR3 is 13 residues long. The chain's CDR3 is CASSSFRGYEQYF. As DNA, the CDR3 is TGTGCCAGCAGCTCATTCAGGGGGTACGAGCAGTACTTC.

V and J are TRBV27 and TRBJ2-1; 10 bases line up with TRBD2. Germline CDR1 is MNHEY and CDR2 is SMNVEV (reference sequence). The J segment lost 9 bases and the V segment lost 4 bases, leaving 6 bases of the junction unmatched. The CDR3 is 14 amino acids. In DNA form, the CDR3 reads TGTGCCAGCAGTTCCAGGCTAGCGGGAGTTGAGCAGTTCTTC. Encoded protein: CASSSRLAGVEQFF.

This clone appeared once. This chain links TRBV21-1 with TRBJ2-1; the D segment call TRBD2 is taken from the table without a DNA check. TRBV21-1 is termed a pseudogene. This CDR3 has 13 amino acids. This chain's CDR3 is CASSGLGINEQFF. In DNA, the CDR3 is TGTGCCAGCAGCGGACTAGGAATCAATGAGCAGTTCTTC.

The V call is TRBV6-1, the J call TRBJ2-7; TRBD2 agrees at 8 bases. Germline values: CDR1 MNHNS, CDR2 SASEGT. This CDR3 contains 19 residues. V shed 0 bases and J 7 bases; nucleotides not matched to a gene: 20. CDR3 loop: CASSEAVASGGGTGQEQYF. CDR3 nucleotide sequence: TGTGCCAGCAGTGAAGCAGTTGCAAGCGGGGGAGGGACCGGGCAAGAGCAGTACTTC.

The V call is TRBV14, the J call TRBJ2-7; 10 bases map to TRBD1. Unmatched junction bases numbered 22, after V lost 0 bases and J lost 2 bases. Germline assignment: CDR1 SGHDN and CDR2 FVKESK. The CDR3 spans 22 residues. CDR3 in amino acids: CASSQDRGQGPRPGLSTYEQYF. CDR3 sequence (DNA): TGTGCCAGCAGCCAAGATAGGGGACAGGGGCCCCGTCCGGGACTGTCGACCTACGAGCAGTACTTC.

This clone showed up just a few times. The chain is built from TRBV5-4 and TRBJ2-1; 12 nucleotides match TRBD2. V lost 3 bases, J lost 4 bases, and 5 bases stayed unmatched. The CDR3 has 16 residues. Germline V gene data show CDR1 as SGHNT and CDR2 as YYREEE (reference sequence). The CDR3 region has the DNA TGTGCCAGCAGCTGGAAGACTAGCGGGAGTTACAATGAGCAGTTCTTC. It is translated as CASSWKTSGSYNEQFF.

The chain recombines TRBV19 with TRBJ1-2; TRBD1 matches at 8 bases. Germline V gene data show CDR1 as LNHDA and CDR2 as SQIVND (reference sequence). J gave up 10 bases and V 4 bases, and 11 bases lay outside the gene matches. The CDR3 is 14 residues long. This CDR3 is CASSRETHRGNYTF. The CDR3 DNA reads TGTGCCAGTAGTAGAGAAACTCACAGGGGGAACTACACCTTC.

This clone came up a few times. The genes are TRBV20-1 and TRBJ2-3; D remains ambiguous. Germline V lookup: CDR1 DFQATT, CDR2 SNEGSKA (reference sequence). CDR3 length equals 11 residues. V was pared by 3 bases and J by 4 bases, with 5 bases between. This CDR3 reads CSASRADTQYF. CDR3 nucleotides: TGCAGTGCTAGTCGCGCAGATACGCAGTATTTT.

The V gene is TRBV4-3, the J gene TRBJ1-1; D may be TRBD1 (5 bases). Trimming took off 2 bases at V and 11 bases at J, with 12 bases between the two ends. The CDR3 has 12 amino acids. Germline values: CDR1 LGHNA, CDR2 YSLEER. CDR3 nucleotides: TGCGCCAGCAGCCAATACGGCAGGGCGGCTTTCTTT. Protein: CASSQYGRAAFF.

J is TRBJ2-7 and V is TRBV23-1, with 7 bases identical to TRBD1. TRBV23-1 is flagged as an ORF with uncertain function. This CDR3 comprises 15 residues. The trim removed 6 bases at V and 3 bases at J, leaving 11 bases unmatched. The CDR3 DNA reads TGCGCCAGCAGCGCAACAGGGGTATTAGTCTACGAGCAGTACTTC. It yields the protein CASSATGVLVYEQYF.

The CDR3 loop reads CASSLYVGPNTEAFF. The CDR3 DNA reads as TGCGCCAGCAGCTTGTACGTGGGGCCAAACACTGAAGCTTTCTTT. The genes are TRBV5-1 and TRBJ1-1; perhaps TRBD1 as D (5 bases). V lost 1 base, J lost 2 bases, and 12 bases lay in between. The germline gives CDR1 SGHRS, CDR2 YFSETQ. The CDR3 has 15 residues.

V and J are TRBV5-1 and TRBJ1-6; D ambiguous. The V gene's germline CDR1 is SGHRS and CDR2 YFSETQ. V lost 4 bases to trimming and J lost 5 bases, with 13 bases between them. CDR3 size: 15 residues. CDR3 amino acids: CASSRDDGHNSPLHF. The DNA of the CDR3 is TGCGCCAGCAGCCGGGATGACGGGCATAATTCACCCCTCCACTTT.

The rearrangement joins TRBV5-4 to TRBJ2-3; 8 bases are a match to TRBD2. The length of the CDR3 is 16 residues. The germline V gene has CDR1 SGHNT and CDR2 YYREEE (reference sequence). The V and J ends lost 4 bases and 6 bases, in that order; junction bases with no gene match: 13. In nucleotides, the CDR3 is TGTGCCAGCAGCCCGGGGGGGTCAGGGGTATACGATACGCAGTATTTT. It yields the protein CASSPGGSGVYDTQYF. Together with reference TRBV5-4 and TRBJ2-3, the CDR3 gives the full variable domain: ETGVTQSPTHLIKTRGQQVTLRCSSQSGHNTVSWYQQALGQGPQFIFQYYREEENGRGNFPPRFSGLQFPNYSSELNVNALELDDSALYLCASSPGGSGVYDTQYFGPGTRLTVL.

J is TRBJ2-2 and V is TRBV9; TRBD2 is a possible D gene (6 bases). This CDR3 is built from 13 residues. The germline V and J ends were trimmed by 4 bases and 6 bases, with 10 bases remaining between them. Germline V gene lookup returns CDR1 SGDLS and CDR2 YYNGEE. CDR3 nucleotide sequence: TGTGCCAGCAGCACGGGACTTTCCGGGGAGCTGTTTTTT. Protein product: CASSTGLSGELFF.

The V call is TRBV28, the J call TRBJ1-3; no firm D call. CDR1 is MDHEN, CDR2 SYDVKM, per germline. V was shortened by 4 bases and J by 2 bases, with 9 bases between the two germline ends. The CDR3 runs to 14 residues. In DNA, the CDR3 is TGTGCCAGCAGTTCACCGAGTACTGGAAACACCATATATTTT. Translating it yields CASSSPSTGNTIYF.

This chain links TRBV20-1 with TRBJ2-1; 13 bases line up with TRBD2. The V and J ends lost 3 bases and 7 bases, in that order; junction bases with no gene match: 9. The CDR3 is 16 amino acids. CDR1 DFQATT and CDR2 SNEGSKA come from the germline V gene (reference sequence). CDR3 DNA sequence: TGCAGTGCTAGTCCCCCAACTAGCGGGAGGGTAAATGAGCAGTTCTTC. It yields the protein CSASPPTSGRVNEQFF.